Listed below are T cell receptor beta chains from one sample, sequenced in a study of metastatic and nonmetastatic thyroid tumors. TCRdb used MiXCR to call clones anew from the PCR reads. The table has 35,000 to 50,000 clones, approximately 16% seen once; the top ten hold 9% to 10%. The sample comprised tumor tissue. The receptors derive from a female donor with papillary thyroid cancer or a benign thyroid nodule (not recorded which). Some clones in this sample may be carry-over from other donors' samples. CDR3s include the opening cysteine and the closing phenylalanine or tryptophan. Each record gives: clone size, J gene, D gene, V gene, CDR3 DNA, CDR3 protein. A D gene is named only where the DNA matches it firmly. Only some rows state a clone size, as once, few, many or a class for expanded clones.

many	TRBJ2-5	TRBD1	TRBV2	TGTGCCAGCAAAGGCGAAAAGGACAGGGGCCCTAAATTTGGTCGGGAGACCCAGTACTTC	CASKGEKDRGPKFGRETQYF
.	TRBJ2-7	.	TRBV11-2	TGTGCCAGTACCCCGCGGGGTAGCGGAAGATCATACGAGCAGTACTTC	CASTPRGSGRSYEQYF
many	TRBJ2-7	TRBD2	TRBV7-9	TGTGCCAGCAGCTTAGCGCAGGCGGGAGGTTACGAGCAGTACTTC	CASSLAQAGGYEQYF
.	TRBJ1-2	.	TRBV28	TGTGCCAGCAGTCGCGCGCCCGGGACTCCGACCGTCTATGGCTACACCTTC	CASSRAPGTPTVYGYTF
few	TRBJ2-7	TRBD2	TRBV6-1	TGTGCCAGCAGTGAAACGGGACTACCGTCCTTGGAGCAGTACTTC	CASSETGLPSLEQYF
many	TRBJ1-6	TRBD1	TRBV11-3	TGTGCCAGCAGCTTGTTTTCGACAGGGGGCTTGATTCTCCACTTT	CASSLFSTGGLILHF
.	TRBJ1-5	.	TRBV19	TGTGCCAGTAGTCGGGGCAATCAGCCCCAGCATTTT	CASSRGNQPQHF
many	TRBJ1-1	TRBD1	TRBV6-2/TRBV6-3	TGTGCCAGCAGTTACTCAGGACAGGGCACTGAAGCTTTCTTT	CASSYSGQGTEAFF
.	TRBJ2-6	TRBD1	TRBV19	TGTGCCAGTAGTGTCACAGGGGCTGGGGCCGACGTACTGACTTTC	CASSVTGAGADVLTF
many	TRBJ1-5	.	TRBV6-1	TGTGCCAGCAGTGGAACAGGGATAGTTCAGCCCCAGCATTTT	CASSGTGIVQPQHF
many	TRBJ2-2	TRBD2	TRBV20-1	TGCAGTGCTGCGGGGGGTGGGAGTGGCACCGGGGAGCTGTTTTTT	CSAAGGGSGTGELFF
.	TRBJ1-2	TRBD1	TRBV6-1	TGTGCCAGCAGTGGGCTGAGGACAGGTCCGGGGCTGAACTATGGCTACACCTTC	CASSGLRTGPGLNYGYTF
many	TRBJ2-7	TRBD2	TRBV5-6	TGTGCCAGCAGCACCGGGACTAATCCATTCTACGAGCAGTACTTC	CASSTGTNPFYEQYF
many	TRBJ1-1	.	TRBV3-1	TGTGCCAGCAGCCAAGTACACGCTAAGGGGGGGAGCACTGAAGCTTTCTTT	CASSQVHAKGGSTEAFF
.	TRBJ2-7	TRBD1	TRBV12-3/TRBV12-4	TGTGCCAGCAGTATGCTGGGACAGTCCTACGAGCAGTACTTC	CASSMLGQSYEQYF
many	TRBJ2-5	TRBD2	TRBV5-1	TGCGCCAGCGAGGCACTAGCGGGAGCTGGGGAGACCCAGTACTTC	CASEALAGAGETQYF
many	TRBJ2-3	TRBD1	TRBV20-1	TGCAGTGCTAGAGGCCCGGGACAGGGGGCCGTCGTAGGCACAGATACGCAGTATTTT	CSARGPGQGAVVGTDTQYF
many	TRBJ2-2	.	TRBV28	TGTGCCAGCAGTTTATATAGGCAGGGGAACACCGGGGAGCTGTTTTTT	CASSLYRQGNTGELFF
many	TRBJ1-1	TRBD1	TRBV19	TGTGCCAGTAGTACTCGGGACAGAAACACTGAAGCTTTCTTT	CASSTRDRNTEAFF
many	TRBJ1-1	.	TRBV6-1	TGTGCCAGCAGTTCTACCTGGACCCCGAACACTGAAGCTTTCTTT	CASSSTWTPNTEAFF
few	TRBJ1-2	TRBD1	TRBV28	TGTGCCAGCATTTTCTACAGGGGGTCAGGGGATGGGATGGCCTATGGCTACACCTTC	CASIFYRGSGDGMAYGYTF
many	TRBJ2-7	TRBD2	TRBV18	TGTGCCAGCTCACCAAGTTACCTAAGCGGGACCTACGAGCAGTACTTC	CASSPSYLSGTYEQYF
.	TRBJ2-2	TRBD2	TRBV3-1	TGTGCCAGCAGCCAAGAGGTCGGACTAGCGGGAGGGATGAACACCGGGGAGCTGTTTTTT	CASSQEVGLAGGMNTGELFF
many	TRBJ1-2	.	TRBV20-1	TGCAGTGCTAAGGGGGGGACTAACTATGGCTACACCTTC	CSAKGGTNYGYTF
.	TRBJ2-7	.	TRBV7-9	TGTGCCAGCAGCCGCGTACATAGCTCCTACGAGCAGTACTTC	CASSRVHSSYEQYF
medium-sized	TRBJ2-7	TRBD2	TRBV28	TGTGCCAGCAGTTTACCGGGACTAGCGGGGCCATCCTCCACCTACGAGCAGTACTTC	CASSLPGLAGPSSTYEQYF
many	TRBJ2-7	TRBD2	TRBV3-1	TGTGCCAGCAGCCAAGGGCCTAGCGGGAGTTGGGAGCAGTACTTC	CASSQGPSGSWEQYF
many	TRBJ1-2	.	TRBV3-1	TGTGCCAGCAGCCAAGAACTCCGGGGCTATGGCTACACCTTC	CASSQELRGYGYTF
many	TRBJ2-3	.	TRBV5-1	TGCGCCAGCAGCCTAAGGGGTCTGGATACAGATACGCAGTATTTT	CASSLRGLDTDTQYF
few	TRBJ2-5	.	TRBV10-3	TGTGCCATCAGTGAAGCAGATTCACAAGAGACCCAGTACTTC	CAISEADSQETQYF
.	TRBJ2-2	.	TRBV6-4	.	CATSDSSYEQYFGPGTGELFF
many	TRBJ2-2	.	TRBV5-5	TGTGCCAGCAGCTTGCGGCAGGTCTACGCCGGGGAGCTGTTTTTT	CASSLRQVYAGELFF
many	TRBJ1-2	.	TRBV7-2	TGTGCCAGCAGCTTAAACTTGGGCAGGGGAAATGGCTACACCTTC	CASSLNLGRGNGYTF
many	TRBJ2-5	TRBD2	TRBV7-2	TGTGCCAGCAGCTTGGCGGGAGGGGGGACCCAGTACTTC	CASSLAGGGTQYF
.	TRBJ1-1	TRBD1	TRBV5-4	TGTGCCACCCGATCGGGACAGGGGGACACTGAAGCTTTCTTT	CATRSGQGDTEAFF
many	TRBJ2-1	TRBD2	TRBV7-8	TGTGCCAGCAGCCCCCAGACTAGCTTTGGCTCCTACAATGAGCAGTTCTTC	CASSPQTSFGSYNEQFF
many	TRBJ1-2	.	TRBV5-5	TGTGCCAGCAGACTCCGGGACAAAGATTTCTATGGCTACACCTTC	CASRLRDKDFYGYTF